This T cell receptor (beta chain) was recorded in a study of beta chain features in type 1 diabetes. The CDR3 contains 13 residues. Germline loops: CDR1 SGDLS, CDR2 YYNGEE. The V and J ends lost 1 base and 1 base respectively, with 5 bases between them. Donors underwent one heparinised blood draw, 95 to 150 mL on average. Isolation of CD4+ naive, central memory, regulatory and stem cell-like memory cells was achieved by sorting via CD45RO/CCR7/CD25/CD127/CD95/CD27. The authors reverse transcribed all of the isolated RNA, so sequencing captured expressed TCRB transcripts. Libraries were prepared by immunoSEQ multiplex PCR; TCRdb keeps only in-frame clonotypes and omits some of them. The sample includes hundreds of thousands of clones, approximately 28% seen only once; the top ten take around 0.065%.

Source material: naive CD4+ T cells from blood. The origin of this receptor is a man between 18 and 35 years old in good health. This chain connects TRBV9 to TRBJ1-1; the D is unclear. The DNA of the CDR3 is TGTGCCAGCAGCGTACTCGGGAACACTGAAGCTTTCTTT. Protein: CASSVLGNTEAFF.